Described below is a single T cell receptor (beta chain) sequence and its context. Seattle researchers signed up patients amid active infection and tracked them longitudinally. The data were taken from a study of blood T cell repertoires in COVID-19. Study background: Acute and convalescent COVID-19 samples came from the United States, Italy and Spain. In each case, the material was cDNA or gDNA derived from T cells, B-cell-depleted T cells, or PBMCs.

Per germline, CDR1 SNHLY and CDR2 FYNNEI. Deletions cut 1 base from V and 7 bases from J, with 7 bases between. The CDR3 covers 13 residues. In the study's own analysis: Researchers report that nucleated cell counts were estimated from reference gene primer amplification. Sequencing used immunoSEQ multiplex PCR; TCRdb keeps in-frame clones, though not all of them. The DNA gave D and trimming, while V, J and clone size come from that table. The table lists approximately 170,000 clones, just under 85% of them singletons. Sequencing input: peripheral blood. The TCR originated in a woman at least 80 years old with COVID-19, enrolled during active disease. This rearrangement joins TRBV2 to TRBJ2-2, with D uncertain. The CDR3 here is CASSEERSGELFF. CDR3 bases: TGTGCCAGCAGTGAAGAGCGAAGCGGGGAGCTGTTTTTT.